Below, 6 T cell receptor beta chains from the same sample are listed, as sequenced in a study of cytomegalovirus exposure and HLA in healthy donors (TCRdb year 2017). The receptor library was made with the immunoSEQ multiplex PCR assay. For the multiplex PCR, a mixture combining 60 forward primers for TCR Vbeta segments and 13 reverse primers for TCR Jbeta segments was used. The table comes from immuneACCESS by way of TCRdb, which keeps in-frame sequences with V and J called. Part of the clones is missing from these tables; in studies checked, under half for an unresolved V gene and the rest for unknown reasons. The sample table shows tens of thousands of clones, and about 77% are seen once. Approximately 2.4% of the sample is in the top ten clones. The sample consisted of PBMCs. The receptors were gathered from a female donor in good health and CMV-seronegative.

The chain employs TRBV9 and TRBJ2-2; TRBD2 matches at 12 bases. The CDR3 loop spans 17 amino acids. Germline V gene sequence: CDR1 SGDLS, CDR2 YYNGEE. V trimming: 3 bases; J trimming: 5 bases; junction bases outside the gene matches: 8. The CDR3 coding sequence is TGTGCCAGCAGCGCCCGGACTAGCGGGACGGGGACCGGGGAGCTGTTTTTT. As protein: CASSARTSGTGTGELFF.

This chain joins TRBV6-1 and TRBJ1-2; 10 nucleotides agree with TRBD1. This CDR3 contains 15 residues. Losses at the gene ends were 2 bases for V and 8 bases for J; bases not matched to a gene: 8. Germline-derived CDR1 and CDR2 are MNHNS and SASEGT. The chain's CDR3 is CASSERAGTGEGYTF. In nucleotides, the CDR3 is TGTGCCAGCAGTGAAAGGGCCGGGACAGGGGAAGGCTACACCTTC.

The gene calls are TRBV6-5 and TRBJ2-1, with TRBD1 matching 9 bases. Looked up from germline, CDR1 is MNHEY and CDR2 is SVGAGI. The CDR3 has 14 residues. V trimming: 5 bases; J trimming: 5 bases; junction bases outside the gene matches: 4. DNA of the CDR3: TGTGCCAGCAGTGGGGACAGGGTCGACAATGAGCAGTTCTTC. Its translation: CASSGDRVDNEQFF.

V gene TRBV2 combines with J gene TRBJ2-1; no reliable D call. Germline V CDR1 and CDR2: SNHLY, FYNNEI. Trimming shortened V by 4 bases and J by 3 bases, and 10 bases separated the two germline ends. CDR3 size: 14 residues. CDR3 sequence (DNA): TGTGCCAGCAGTGCCACCAGGAACTACAATGAGCAGTTCTTC. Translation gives CASSATRNYNEQFF.

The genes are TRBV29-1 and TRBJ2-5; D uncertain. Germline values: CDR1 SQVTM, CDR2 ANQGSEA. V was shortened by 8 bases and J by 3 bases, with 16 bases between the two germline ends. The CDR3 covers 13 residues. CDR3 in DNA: TGCAGCTTGAGTTTTTCCTACGAAGAGACCCAGTACTTC. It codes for CSLSFSYEETQYF.

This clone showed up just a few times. CDR3 nucleotides: TGTGCCAGCAGCTTCCTACAGAGTCCTTATGGCTACACCTTC. This encodes CASSFLQSPYGYTF. J is TRBJ1-2 and V is TRBV5-6; no clear D. The CDR3 length is 14 residues. CDR1 SGHDT and CDR2 YYEEEE come from the germline V gene. Trimming took 2 bases from V and 5 from J, leaving 13 bases between them.